The 16 T cell receptor beta chains presented below share a single source sample, sequenced in a study of T cell responses to AZD1222 COVID-19 vaccine (dated by TCRdb to the early 2020s). Per the publication, the time point label means: about 28 days (+/-7) after the second vaccine dose. Library preparation was by the immunoSEQ multiplex PCR assay. The immuneACCESS repertoire file appears here via TCRdb, limited to in-frame rearrangements. These files lack a portion of the clones; in checked studies, under half of the deficit traces to unresolved V genes, and the cause of the others is not known. The sample has 130,000 or so clones on record, roughly 91% of them singletons. Around 1% of the sample is taken by the ten largest. Here the sequenced sample was peripheral blood, taken 28 days after the second AZD1222 dose. These receptors came from an adult who received the AZD1222 COVID-19 vaccine.

The J gene is TRBJ2-7, the V gene TRBV7-3; 10 nucleotides agree with TRBD1. The germline V gene has CDR1 SGHTA and CDR2 FQGTGA. This CDR3 has 15 amino acids. V trimming: 5 bases; J trimming: 0 bases; junction bases outside the gene matches: 4. The CDR3 nucleotides are TGTGCCAGCAGCCCCGGGACAGGGGCCTCCTACGAGCAGTACTTC. The encoded protein is CASSPGTGASYEQYF.

The rearrangement uses TRBV2 and TRBJ2-5; 7 bases align to TRBD1. V trimming: 7 bases; J trimming: 5 bases; junction bases outside the gene matches: 10. Germline assignment: CDR1 SNHLY and CDR2 FYNNEI. The CDR3 totals 14 residues. Here the CDR3 DNA reads TGTGCCAGCATCCTGGACAGGAGCGGCGAGACCCAGTACTTC. Amino acids: CASILDRSGETQYF.

As concerns this clone: This same CDR3 is encoded by further DNA sequences in the sample. The chain is built from TRBV6-2 or TRBV6-3 and TRBJ1-6; the D is unclear. The CDR3 consists of 14 residues. The V end was cut by 0 bases, the J end by 6 bases, with 6 bases between. The germline CDR1 and CDR2 sequences are MNHEY and SVGEGT. CDR3: CASSYSGGNSPLHF. The CDR3 nucleotides are TGTGCCAGCAGTTACTCCGGTGGTAATTCACCCCTCCACTTT.

The genes are TRBV19 and TRBJ1-6; D gene ambiguous. This CDR3 is built from 14 residues. Trimming took 6 bases from V and 0 from J, leaving 6 bases between them. Germline-derived CDR1 and CDR2 are LNHDA and SQIVND (reference sequence). As DNA, the CDR3 is TGTGCCAGTAGGGTGAGCTCCTATAATTCACCCCTCCACTTT. Translated: CASRVSSYNSPLHF.

The chain couples TRBV28 to TRBJ1-4; the D is unclear. CDR1 MDHEN and CDR2 SYDVKM come from the germline V gene. The CDR3 extends over 12 amino acids. The V and J ends lost 4 bases and 4 bases respectively, with 4 bases between them. This CDR3 is CASSSINEKLFF. CDR3 coding DNA: TGTGCCAGCAGTTCGATTAATGAAAAACTGTTTTTT.

This clone was counted once. The DNA of the CDR3 is TGTGCCAGTAGCATGGGACCTCCGGCTGGAAACACCATATATTTT. This codes for CASSMGPPAGNTIYF. The chain carries TRBV19 and TRBJ1-3; TRBD1 might be the D (5 bases). The CDR3 is made up of 15 amino acids. V lost 6 bases to trimming and J lost 2 bases, with 14 bases between them. Germline CDR1 reads LNHDA; CDR2 reads SQIVND (reference sequence).

This chain's CDR3 is CASTPFLAYNEQFF. The CDR3 DNA sequence: TGTGCCAGCACCCCCTTTTTGGCATACAATGAGCAGTTCTTC. The chain couples TRBV3-1 (or the pseudogene TRBV3-2) to TRBJ2-1, with D uncertain. The CDR3 spans 14 residues. The V end was cut by 7 bases, the J end by 4 bases, with 14 bases between. The germline V gene has CDR1 LGHDT and CDR2 YNNKEL (reference sequence).

J is TRBJ1-2 and V is TRBV5-1, with 9 bases matching TRBD1. The germline V gene has CDR1 SGHRS and CDR2 YFSETQ. There are 16 residues in the CDR3. V lost 4 bases to trimming and J lost 5 bases; unmatched junction nucleotides: 12. The DNA of the CDR3 is TGCGCCAGCAGCCCGGGACAGGGCCAACTGGAATATGGCTACACCTTC. Its protein is CASSPGQGQLEYGYTF.

The chain has TRBV19 and TRBJ1-5, with D possibly matching TRBD1 (6 bases). The CDR3 has 15 residues. Trimming pared 9 bases from V and 2 bases from J, leaving 17 bases between. The germline CDR1 and CDR2 sequences are LNHDA and SQIVND (reference sequence). The CDR3 is CASQKGGIGNQPQHF. The CDR3 nucleotides read TGTGCCAGCCAAAAGGGGGGGATTGGCAATCAGCCCCAGCATTTT.

The chain is built from TRBV10-3 and TRBJ2-7; TRBD2 agrees at 8 bases. This CDR3 contains 17 residues. The V and J ends lost 6 bases and 4 bases, in that order; junction bases with no gene match: 17. CDR1 and CDR2 (germline): ENHRY, SYGVKD. CDR3 sequence: CAIRSGTESGSTYEQYF. The CDR3 DNA sequence: TGTGCCATCAGATCCGGGACCGAAAGCGGGAGTACTTACGAGCAGTACTTC.

The chain couples TRBV10-3 to TRBJ1-6, with unresolved D. CDR3 length: 13 residues. Per germline, CDR1 ENHRY and CDR2 SYGVKD. The V end was cut by 4 bases, the J end by 7 bases, with 8 bases between. This CDR3 is CAISVNGNSPLHF. The DNA of the CDR3 is TGTGCCATCAGTGTTAACGGAAATTCACCCCTCCACTTT.

The chain joins TRBV5-5 to TRBJ1-3; D is undetermined. V lost 0 bases to trimming and J lost 4 bases, with 20 bases between them. The germline CDR1 and CDR2 sequences are SGHKS and YYEKEE (reference sequence). The CDR3 loop spans 18 amino acids. The CDR3 sequence is CASSLEPPTSGFGNTIYF. Written as DNA, the CDR3 is TGTGCCAGCAGCTTGGAGCCCCCCACTTCGGGTTTCGGAAACACCATATATTTT.

The chain carries TRBV3-1 (or the pseudogene TRBV3-2) and TRBJ1-4, with 8 bases identical to TRBD1. Germline V CDR1 and CDR2: LGHDT, YNNKEL (reference sequence). CDR3 length: 15 residues. V lost 5 bases, J lost 12 bases, and 14 bases stayed unmatched. CDR3 DNA sequence: TGTGCCAGCAGCTACAACGACAGGGGTCGGCCTGAACTGTTTTTT. It translates to CASSYNDRGRPELFF.

V is TRBV28 and J is TRBJ1-2; no clear D gene. The V gene lost 5 bases and the J gene lost 10 bases, with 14 bases spanning the gap. This CDR3 comprises 12 residues. Germline V gene data show CDR1 as MDHEN and CDR2 as SYDVKM. The CDR3 sequence: CASSPVKGLYTF. CDR3 DNA sequence: TGTGCCAGCAGTCCGGTTAAAGGGCTCTACACCTTC.

The chain employs TRBV28 and TRBJ2-7, with D possibly being TRBD1 (7 bases). The CDR3 has 14 amino acids. V lost 6 bases and J 6 bases, leaving 18 bases between the germline ends. Germline values: CDR1 MDHEN, CDR2 SYDVKM. The CDR3 region has the DNA TGTGCCAGCAGCTACGGAGGGACAGAGGGCGAGCAGTACTTC. This codes for CASSYGGTEGEQYF.

This rearrangement joins TRBV2 to TRBJ1-3, with 10 bases identical to TRBD1. This CDR3 comprises 15 residues. Trimming cost V 6 bases and J 2 bases; bases outside gene matches: 4. Looked up from germline, CDR1 is SNHLY and CDR2 is FYNNEI. The chain's CDR3 is CASSKGTGAGNTIYF. CDR3 nucleotides: TGTGCCAGCAGCAAAGGGACAGGGGCTGGAAACACCATATATTTT.